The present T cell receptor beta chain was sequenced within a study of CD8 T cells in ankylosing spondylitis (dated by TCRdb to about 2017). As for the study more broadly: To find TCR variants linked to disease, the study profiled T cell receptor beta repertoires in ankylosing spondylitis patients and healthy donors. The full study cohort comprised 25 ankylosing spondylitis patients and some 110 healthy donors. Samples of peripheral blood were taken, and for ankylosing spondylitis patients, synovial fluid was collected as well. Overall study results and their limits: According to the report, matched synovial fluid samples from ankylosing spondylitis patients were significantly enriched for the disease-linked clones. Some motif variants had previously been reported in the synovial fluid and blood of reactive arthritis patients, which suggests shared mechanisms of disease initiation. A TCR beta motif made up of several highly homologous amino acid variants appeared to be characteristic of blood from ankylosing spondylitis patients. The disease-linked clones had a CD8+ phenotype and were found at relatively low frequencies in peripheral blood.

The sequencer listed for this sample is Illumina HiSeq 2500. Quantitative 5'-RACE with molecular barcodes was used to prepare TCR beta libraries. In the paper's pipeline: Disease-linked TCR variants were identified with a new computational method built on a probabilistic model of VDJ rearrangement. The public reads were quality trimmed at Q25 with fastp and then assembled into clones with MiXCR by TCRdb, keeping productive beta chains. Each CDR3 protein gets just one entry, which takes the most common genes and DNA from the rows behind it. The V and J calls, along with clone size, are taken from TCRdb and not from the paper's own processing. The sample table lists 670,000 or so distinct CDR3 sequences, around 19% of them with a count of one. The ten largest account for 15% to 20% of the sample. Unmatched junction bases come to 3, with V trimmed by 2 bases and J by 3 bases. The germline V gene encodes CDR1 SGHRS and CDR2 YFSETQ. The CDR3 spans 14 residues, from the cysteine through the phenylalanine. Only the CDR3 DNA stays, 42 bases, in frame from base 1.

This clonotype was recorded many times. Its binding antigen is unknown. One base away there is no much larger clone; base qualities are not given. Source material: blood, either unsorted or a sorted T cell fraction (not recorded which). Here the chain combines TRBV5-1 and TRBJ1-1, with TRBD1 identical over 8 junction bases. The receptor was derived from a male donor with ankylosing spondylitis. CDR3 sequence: CASSLGTGYTEAFF. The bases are TGCGCCAGCAGCTTAGGGACAGGTTACACTGAAGCTTTCTTT.